The 21 T cell receptor beta chains given below trace back to one sample, sequenced in a study of blood T cell repertoires in COVID-19. TCRdb's copy holds only in-frame clones and misses some; the assay was immunoSEQ multiplex PCR. The table lists a few hundred thousand clones, 70% to 90% of them singletons. Sequenced: PBMCs or T cells enriched from blood (not recorded which). These receptors were taken from a woman in her fifties or sixties who had been exposed to COVID-19.

In nucleotides, the CDR3 is TGTGCCAGCAGTGTTAGCGCAAACACCGGGGAGCTGTTTTTT. Translation: CASSVSANTGELFF. The gene calls are TRBV6-4 and TRBJ2-2; TRBD2 might be the D (5 bases). This CDR3 region has 14 residues. V was shortened by 4 bases and J by 2 bases, with 8 bases between the two germline ends. Germline CDR1 is MRHNA and CDR2 is SNTAGT.

The chain links TRBV12-5 to TRBJ2-6; D unresolved. V was cut by 4 bases and J by 0 bases, with 19 bases left in between. The CDR3 covers 19 residues. Germline V gene data show CDR1 as LGHNT and CDR2 as FRNRAP. CDR3 DNA: TGTGCTAGTGGTTCGCTTTTACGACGGAGCCTCTCTGGGGCCAACGTCCTGACTTTC. It yields the protein CASGSLLRRSLSGANVLTF.

The chain is built from TRBV19 and TRBJ1-2, with 9 bases matching TRBD1. Germline loops: CDR1 LNHDA, CDR2 SQIVND (reference sequence). The CDR3 consists of 16 residues. The junction had 9 bases not matched to a gene; V was cut back by 3 bases and J by 4 bases. This CDR3 reads CASSIRSGQGGYGYTF. The DNA of the CDR3 is TGTGCCAGTAGTATCCGATCGGGACAGGGTGGCTATGGCTACACCTTC.

The chain couples TRBV19 to TRBJ2-1; 8 nucleotides agree with TRBD2. The V gene's germline CDR1 is LNHDA and CDR2 SQIVND (reference sequence). CDR3 length equals 18 residues. V trimming: 7 bases; J trimming: 0 bases; junction bases outside the gene matches: 14. The CDR3 DNA sequence: TGTGCCAGTAAAGGCGGGGGGAAGATATCGAGCTCCTACAATGAGCAGTTCTTC. Residues: CASKGGGKISSSYNEQFF. The complete variable domain, with remaining parts taken from reference TRBV19 and TRBJ2-1, reads DGGITQSPKYLFRKEGQNVTLSCEQNLNHDAMYWYRQDPGQGLRLIYYSQIVNDFQKGDIAEGYSVSREKKESFPLTVTSAQKNPTAFYLCASKGGGKISSSYNEQFFGPGTRLTVL.

V is TRBV18 and J is TRBJ1-5; no clear D. The CDR3 contains 13 residues. Trimming left V 2 bases short and J 7 bases short, with 9 bases between. Germline loops: CDR1 KGHSH, CDR2 LQKENI. The CDR3 spells CASSPTGLQPQHF. The DNA of the CDR3 is TGTGCCAGCTCACCAACTGGGCTCCAGCCCCAGCATTTT. The full variable domain, in which reference TRBV18 and TRBJ1-5 provide the parts outside the CDR3, is NAGVMQNPRHLVRRRGQEARLRCSPMKGHSHVYWYRQLPEEGLKFMVYLQKENIIDESGMPKERFSAEFPKEGPSILRIQQVVRGDSAAYFCASSPTGLQPQHFGDGTRLSIL.

The chain uses TRBV10-3 and TRBJ2-2; 11 bases fit TRBD2. With 7 bases clipped from V and 1 base from J, the junction kept 11 bases outside the gene matches. This CDR3 has 18 amino acids. Germline V CDR1 and CDR2: ENHRY, SYGVKD. The CDR3 protein is CAITKVLAGALNTGELFF. CDR3 DNA sequence: TGTGCCATCACCAAGGTACTAGCGGGGGCCCTGAACACCGGGGAGCTGTTTTTT.

This clone has just a few counts. The gene calls are TRBV10-1 and TRBJ2-1; 13 bases align to TRBD2. There are 14 residues in the CDR3. J gave up 10 bases and V 4 bases, and 4 bases lay outside the gene matches. Germline-derived CDR1 and CDR2 are WNHNN and SYGVQD (reference sequence). The chain's CDR3 is CASSGLAGGREQFF. The CDR3 coding sequence is TGCGCCAGCAGTGGACTAGCGGGGGGACGGGAGCAGTTCTTC.

The V gene is TRBV7-9, the J gene TRBJ2-1, with no clear D. Germline V CDR1 and CDR2: SEHNR, FQNEAQ (reference sequence). V was pared by 2 bases and J by 10 bases, with 9 bases between. This CDR3 is 12 amino acids long. This CDR3 reads CASSLSAGEQFF. The CDR3 nucleotides are TGTGCCAGCAGCTTAAGCGCCGGAGAGCAGTTCTTC.

This clone was seen only once. The chain uses TRBV5-1 and TRBJ2-3; D possibly corresponds to TRBD2 (7 bases). This CDR3 is built from 16 residues. The germline V gene encodes CDR1 SGHRS and CDR2 YFSETQ. V lost 1 base and J lost 3, with 15 bases in between. This CDR3 reads CASSLRSGGPTDTQYF. CDR3 nucleotide sequence: TGCGCCAGCAGCTTGAGGTCGGGGGGCCCTACAGATACGCAGTATTTT.

The chain couples TRBV7-7 to TRBJ2-1; D uncertain. Germline CDR1 SSHAT, CDR2 FNYEAQ (reference sequence). The V end lost 0 bases, the J end lost 9 bases, and 15 bases lay between the germline ends. This CDR3 is 15 amino acids long. CDR3 amino acids: CASSLAPTGTAEQFF. CDR3 in DNA: TGTGCCAGCAGCTTAGCCCCGACTGGCACGGCTGAGCAGTTCTTC.

V gene TRBV6-6 combines with J gene TRBJ2-1; TRBD2 agrees at 9 bases. Germline CDR1 MNHNY, CDR2 SVGAGI (reference sequence). V lost 5 bases to trimming and J lost 7 bases; unmatched junction nucleotides: 12. There are 16 residues in the CDR3. The CDR3 loop is CASSPPGAGGRNEQFF. The CDR3, as DNA: TGTGCCAGCAGTCCCCCCGGCGCGGGGGGGCGTAATGAGCAGTTCTTC.

The DNA of the CDR3 is TGCGCCAGCAGCTTGGGGGGACTAGCGGGGACCCAAGAGACCCAGTACTTC. Residues: CASSLGGLAGTQETQYF. The chain combines TRBV5-1 with TRBJ2-5, with TRBD2 matching over 13 bases. Germline V lookup: CDR1 SGHRS, CDR2 YFSETQ. The junction had 3 bases not matched to a gene; V was cut back by 0 bases and J by 1 base. The CDR3 has 17 residues.

The chain employs TRBV27 and TRBJ1-5, with D unresolved. Trimming shortened V by 7 bases and J by 4 bases, and 2 bases separated the two germline ends. The CDR3 has 10 residues. CDR1 and CDR2 (germline): MNHEY, SMNVEV (reference sequence). CDR3 amino acids: CASTNQPQHF. CDR3 sequence (DNA): TGTGCCAGCACTAATCAGCCCCAGCATTTT.

This chain links TRBV3-1 (or the pseudogene TRBV3-2) with TRBJ1-6; tentatively, D is TRBD1 (5 bases). Germline V lookup: CDR1 LGHDT, CDR2 YNNKEL (reference sequence). With 3 bases removed from V and 5 bases from J, the gap between germline ends came to 11 bases. This CDR3 comprises 15 residues. The chain's CDR3 is CASSHMTEDNSPLHF. The CDR3 region has the DNA TGTGCCAGCAGCCATATGACAGAGGATAATTCACCCCTCCACTTT.

The rearrangement uses TRBV14 and TRBJ1-2; no definite D call. The CDR3 is 13 amino acids. Germline V lookup: CDR1 SGHDN, CDR2 FVKESK. V was shortened by 0 bases and J by 3 bases, with 5 bases between the two germline ends. The CDR3 region is CASSQEDYYGYTF. CDR3 nucleotides: TGTGCCAGCAGCCAAGAGGACTACTATGGCTACACCTTC.

This clone has a single count. The chain employs TRBV5-6 and TRBJ1-1; D is unclear. The V end lost 2 bases, the J end lost 11 bases, and 19 bases lay between the germline ends. This CDR3 is 14 amino acids long. Per the germline V gene, CDR1 is SGHDT and CDR2 is YYEEEE. CDR3 in DNA: TGTGCCAGCAGCTTCAAGTTCCTGGCCCAGAGGGCTTTCTTT. This translates into CASSFKFLAQRAFF.

This clone was observed once. The chain combines TRBV5-1 with TRBJ1-1, with 7 bases that match TRBD1. Germline values: CDR1 SGHRS, CDR2 YFSETQ. V shed 5 bases, J shed 5 bases, and the junction held 3 bases outside the gene matches. The CDR3 has 12 amino acids. CDR3 nucleotides: TGCGCCAGCAGGGAGGGGGCGACTGAAGCTTTCTTT. This codes for CASREGATEAFF.

The J gene is TRBJ2-2, the V gene TRBV15, with 7 bases matching TRBD1. Germline CDR1 and CDR2: LNHNV and YYDKDF (reference sequence). This CDR3 has 15 residues. V was clipped by 2 bases and J by 5 bases; unmatched bases: 5. CDR3 region: CATSRPTGLTGELFF. In nucleotides, the CDR3 is TGTGCCACCAGCAGACCGACAGGGCTGACCGGGGAGCTGTTTTTT. The entire variable domain, with the rest obtained from reference TRBV15 and TRBJ2-2, is as follows: DAMVIQNPRYQVTQFGKPVTLSCSQTLNHNVMYWYQQKSSQAPKLLFHYYDKDFNNEADTPDNFQSRRPNTSFCFLDIRSPGLGDTAMYLCATSRPTGLTGELFFGEGSRLTVL.

The gene calls are TRBV29-1 and TRBJ1-1; 7 bases align to TRBD1. Germline V gene lookup returns CDR1 SQVTM and CDR2 ANQGSEA. J gave up 1 base and V 2 bases, and 7 bases lay outside the gene matches. This CDR3 is built from 15 residues. CDR3 loop: CSVESLHRGNTEAFF. The CDR3, as DNA: TGCAGCGTTGAAAGTCTCCACAGGGGGAACACTGAAGCTTTCTTT.

V usage is TRBV6-2 or TRBV6-3 and J usage is TRBJ1-5; no definite D call. The CDR3 totals 14 residues. Per germline, CDR1 MNHEY and CDR2 SVGEGT. V lost 4 bases and J lost 7, with 14 bases in between. Here the CDR3 DNA reads TGTGCCAGCAGTTCATTACCGACTGGGCAGCCCCAGCATTTT. Translating gives CASSSLPTGQPQHF.

This clone was observed a few times. V and J are TRBV6-5 and TRBJ1-2, with D possibly being TRBD1 (5 bases). CDR1 is MNHEY, CDR2 SVGAGI, per germline. The V end was cut by 6 bases, the J end by 4 bases, with 15 bases between. The CDR3 spans 14 residues. This CDR3 is CASSTSTGGYGYTF. In DNA, the CDR3 is TGTGCCAGCAGCACCTCGACGGGGGGCTATGGCTACACCTTC.